Following are 18 T cell receptor beta chains from one sample sequenced in a study of PD-1 blockade in mismatch repair-deficient tumors. Here immunoSEQ multiplex PCR was the method, and the copy in TCRdb shows in-frame clones only, minus some. The table includes more than 85,000 clones, over 75% detected once. Here the sequenced sample was peripheral blood, taken 35 to 37 weeks after starting pembrolizumab. These receptors were obtained from an adult with mismatch repair-deficient cancer.

This sequence joins TRBV9 and TRBJ2-5, with 7 bases fitting TRBD2. J lost 2 bases, V lost 0 bases, and 4 bases had no gene match. Germline CDR1 and CDR2: SGDLS and YYNGEE. This CDR3 spans 15 amino acids. The CDR3 reads CASSVEGLRQETQYF. As DNA, the CDR3 is TGTGCCAGCAGCGTAGAGGGACTAAGACAAGAGACCCAGTACTTC. Full variable domain (rest looked up from reference TRBV9 and TRBJ2-5): DSGVTQTPKHLITATGQRVTLRCSPRSGDLSVYWYQQSLDQGLQFLIQYYNGEERAKGNILERFSAQQFPDLHSELNLSSLELGDSALYFCASSVEGLRQETQYFGPGTRLLVL.

The chain couples TRBV6-5 to TRBJ2-1; 7 bases match TRBD2. V gave up 2 bases and J gave up 7 bases; unmatched junction bases: 11. Germline V gene lookup returns CDR1 MNHEY and CDR2 SVGAGI. This CDR3 is 16 amino acids long. CDR3 in DNA: TGTGCCAGCAGTTACGCGGCGGGAGCCCCCTTTAATGAGCAGTTCTTC. Protein: CASSYAAGAPFNEQFF.

The chain recombines TRBV5-1 with TRBJ2-7; TRBD1 matches 8 bases. The CDR3 is 14 residues long. The V and J ends lost 4 bases and 4 bases, in that order; junction bases with no gene match: 7. CDR1 SGHRS and CDR2 YFSETQ come from the germline V gene. CDR3 in amino acids: CASSITDRGYEQYF. The CDR3, as DNA: TGCGCCAGCAGCATAACTGACAGGGGTTACGAGCAGTACTTC.

This clone was picked up one time. In DNA form, the CDR3 reads TGCAGCGTTGGTGGGACTAGCGGAGCCCCTAGCACAGATACGCAGTATTTT. It translates to CSVGGTSGAPSTDTQYF. The rearrangement joins TRBV29-1 to TRBJ2-3, with 11 positions matching TRBD2. The V segment lost 4 bases and the J segment 0 bases; nucleotides outside the gene matches: 9. There are 17 residues in the CDR3. CDR1 is SQVTM and CDR2 is ANQGSEA in the germline V gene.

The CDR3 region is CASSLDSNTYNEQFF. The DNA of the CDR3 is TGTGCCAGCAGCTTGGACTCGAACACCTACAATGAGCAGTTCTTC. The V call is TRBV7-3, the J call TRBJ2-1, with D perhaps matching TRBD2 (5 bases). The CDR3 has 15 residues. Germline V gene lookup returns CDR1 SGHTA and CDR2 FQGTGA. V was pared by 3 bases and J by 2 bases, with 11 bases between.

The rearrangement links TRBV29-1 to TRBJ1-5; no clear D gene. The V gene lost 6 bases and the J gene lost 1 base, with 7 bases spanning the gap. The CDR3 loop spans 12 amino acids. Germline V gene data show CDR1 as SQVTM and CDR2 as ANQGSEA. The CDR3 loop is CSVADSNQPQHF. CDR3 nucleotides: TGCAGCGTCGCCGACAGCAATCAGCCCCAGCATTTT. Full variable domain (rest looked up from reference TRBV29-1 and TRBJ1-5): SAVISQKPSRDICQRGTSLTIQCQVDSQVTMMFWYRQQPGQSLTLIATANQGSEATYESGFVIDKFPISRPNLTFSTLTVSNMSPEDSSIYLCSVADSNQPQHFGDGTRLSIL.

As DNA, the CDR3 is TGTGCCAGCAGTCACCGGGACTATGGCTACACCTTC. It translates to CASSHRDYGYTF. V is TRBV6-5 and J is TRBJ1-2; D uncertain. Germline V gene sequence: CDR1 MNHEY, CDR2 SVGAGI. V gave up 5 bases and J gave up 3 bases, with 7 bases separating them. CDR3 length: 12 amino acids.

This clone was recorded only once. The chain combines TRBV6-1 with TRBJ1-5; 10 positions agree with TRBD1. V shed 2 bases and J 6 bases; nucleotides not matched to a gene: 7. The V gene's germline CDR1 is MNHNS and CDR2 SASEGT. CDR3 length: 16 residues. CDR3 loop: CASSETWTGGGQPQHF. In DNA form, the CDR3 reads TGTGCCAGCAGTGAAACCTGGACAGGGGGAGGTCAGCCCCAGCATTTT.

This rearrangement joins TRBV29-1 to TRBJ2-5; 10 bases are shared with TRBD2. CDR3 length: 14 residues. The germline V gene encodes CDR1 SQVTM and CDR2 ANQGSEA. J gave up 5 bases and V 4 bases, and 7 bases lay outside the gene matches. The CDR3 region has the DNA TGCAGCGTTGGGATAGCGGGAGGAGATGAGACCCAGTACTTC. Protein: CSVGIAGGDETQYF.

This chain connects TRBV28 to TRBJ2-5; 10 bases map to TRBD2. J lost 2 bases, V lost 4 bases, and 7 bases had no gene match. The CDR3 totals 16 residues. CDR1 and CDR2 from the germline V gene are MDHEN and SYDVKM. The CDR3: CASSSLSGRYQETQYF. The CDR3 nucleotides read TGTGCCAGCAGTTCCCTTAGCGGGAGGTATCAAGAGACCCAGTACTTC.

This clone was seen a handful of times. This chain uses TRBV29-1 with TRBJ1-2; 7 bases map to TRBD1. The CDR3 contains 13 residues. V lost 7 bases and J lost 2; bases outside the gene matches: 7. Germline CDR1 SQVTM, CDR2 ANQGSEA. For the CDR3, the DNA is TGCAGCGCCGAAACAGGGGACAACTATGGCTACACCTTC. Translating gives CSAETGDNYGYTF.

The genes are TRBV6-5 and TRBJ2-1; TRBD2 agrees at 8 bases. J lost 0 bases, V lost 2 bases, and 3 bases had no gene match. There are 16 residues in the CDR3. Germline CDR1 is MNHEY and CDR2 is SVGAGI. CDR3: CASSYAAGDSYNEQFF. CDR3 coding DNA: TGTGCCAGCAGTTACGCAGCGGGAGACTCCTACAATGAGCAGTTCTTC.

This clone was picked up a small number of times. This sequence joins TRBV5-6 and TRBJ1-2; possible D gene TRBD1, 6 bases. The V end was cut by 4 bases, the J end by 4 bases, with 14 bases between. The length of the CDR3 is 14 residues. Germline loops: CDR1 SGHDT, CDR2 YYEEEE. The CDR3: CASSPWDTFYGYTF. Written as DNA, the CDR3 is TGTGCCAGCAGCCCCTGGGACACCTTCTATGGCTACACCTTC.

The chain links TRBV5-1 to TRBJ2-1, with 11 bases lining up with TRBD1. The CDR3 length is 16 residues. Germline V gives CDR1 SGHRS, CDR2 YFSETQ. Trimming cost V 6 bases and J 5 bases; bases outside gene matches: 10. CDR3 in DNA: TGCGCCAGCACACGCACGGGACAGGGGGACCACAATGAGCAGTTCTTC. Residues: CASTRTGQGDHNEQFF. Complete variable domain (other parts from reference TRBV5-1 and TRBJ2-1): KAGVTQTPRYLIKTRGQQVTLSCSPISGHRSVSWYQQTPGQGLQFLFEYFSETQRNKGNFPGRFSGRQFSNSRSEMNVSTLELGDSALYLCASTRTGQGDHNEQFFGPGTRLTVL.

V usage is TRBV13 and J usage is TRBJ2-7; 11 nucleotides match TRBD2. This CDR3 contains 22 residues. J gave up 0 bases and V 3 bases, and 22 bases lay outside the gene matches. Germline V lookup: CDR1 PRHDT, CDR2 FYEKMQ (reference sequence). The DNA of the CDR3 is TGTGCCAGCAGCTTGGGACTCCCCGCGACTAGCGGGGATACTACCTTCTCCTACGAGCAGTACTTC. Encoded protein: CASSLGLPATSGDTTFSYEQYF.

The chain carries TRBV30 and TRBJ1-3; possible D gene TRBD1, 5 bases. The CDR3 length is 17 residues. With 3 bases removed from V and 0 bases from J, the gap between germline ends came to 18 bases. CDR1 and CDR2 from the germline V gene are GTSNPN and SVGIG (reference sequence). This CDR3 is CAWRKGVRASSGNTIYF. CDR3 nucleotide sequence: TGTGCCTGGAGAAAAGGTGTCAGGGCCAGCTCTGGAAACACCATATATTTT.

The chain employs TRBV19 and TRBJ2-6, with D perhaps TRBD1 (5 bases). Looked up from germline, CDR1 is LNHDA and CDR2 is SQIVND (reference sequence). V was cut by 3 bases and J by 1 base, with 7 bases left in between. There are 15 residues in the CDR3. The CDR3 loop is CASSIPGSGANVLTF. The CDR3 DNA reads TGTGCCAGTAGTATCCCAGGGTCTGGGGCCAACGTCCTGACTTTC.

The V call is TRBV9, the J call TRBJ2-3; 12 bases align to TRBD2. Per the germline V gene, CDR1 is SGDLS and CDR2 is YYNGEE. J was trimmed by 2 bases and V by 0 bases; bases with no gene match: 4. This CDR3 contains 17 residues. CDR3 protein: CASSVGGLAGYTDTQYF. The CDR3 DNA sequence: TGTGCCAGCAGCGTAGGTGGACTAGCGGGGTACACAGATACGCAGTATTTT.